The entry below gives a single T cell receptor beta chain sequence along with its context. Its target is not known. The sample comes from a study of T cell repertoires in cytomegalovirus infection. On the study more broadly: Indications came from public TCR beta signatures; they pointed to CMV infection and to a matching HLA type. Study-level points and caveats: Clonotype analysis showed dominance of the ex vivo response by HLA-C-restricted CMV-specific TCR beta clonotypes. Summed frequency of shared TCR beta families picked out CMV carriers who also had the relevant HLA.

The CDR3 sequence is 13 residues long. Germline-derived CDR1 and CDR2 are SQVTM and ANQGSEA. Unmatched junction bases numbered 1, after V lost 3 bases and J lost 2 bases. TCRdb independently ran MiXCR on the reads; one entry per CDR3 protein. This table holds over 150,000 distinct CDR3 sequences, about 15% found once. This clonotype was sampled from a human donor in good health (CMV status not recorded). Some clones in this sample may be carry-over from other donors' samples. V is TRBV29-1 and J is TRBJ2-1; 7 bases are shared with TRBD1. The sample comprised CD8+ T cells from PBMCs. CDR3 region: CSVETGPYNEQFF. The CDR3 bases are TGCAGCGTTGAGACAGGGCCCTACAATGAGCAGTTCTTC.